Presented here are 7 T cell receptor beta chains from one specimen sequenced in a study of CD8+ T cells in alopecia areata. TCR sequencing used cDNA made by reverse transcription of extracted RNA. Sequencing was performed with immunoSEQ multiplex PCR; in TCRdb, only in-frame clones are kept and a portion is missing. The repertoire holds fewer than 100,000 clones, with less than 50% as singletons. What was sequenced was CD4+ T cells sorted from blood. The source of these receptors is a human donor with alopecia areata.

The CDR3 loop is CAWSQGSSTDTQYF. The CDR3 bases are TGTGCCTGGAGTCAGGGTTCTAGCACAGATACGCAGTATTTT. J is TRBJ2-3 and V is TRBV30; the D gene is possibly TRBD1 (5 bases). CDR1 and CDR2 (germline): GTSNPN, SVGIG (reference sequence). This CDR3 is built from 14 residues. V gave up 2 bases and J gave up 0 bases, with 9 bases separating them. Full variable domain (remainder filled in from reference TRBV30 and TRBJ2-3): SQTIHQWPATLVQPVGSPLSLECTVEGTSNPNLYWYRQAAGRGLQLLFYSVGIGQISSEVPQNLSASRPQDRQFILSSKKLLLSDSGFYLCAWSQGSSTDTQYFGPGTRLTVL.

This clone was seen more than once but under ten times. CDR3 amino acids: CSVQTGTSGNTIYF. In DNA, the CDR3 is TGCAGCGTCCAGACAGGAACCTCTGGAAACACCATATATTTT. This chain links TRBV29-1 with TRBJ1-3; D perhaps matches TRBD1 (6 bases). Germline V gives CDR1 SQVTM, CDR2 ANQGSEA. This CDR3 region has 14 residues. V was pared by 6 bases and J by 0 bases, with 12 bases between.

The chain uses TRBV4-3 and TRBJ2-3; a possible D gene is TRBD1 (6 bases). Per germline, CDR1 LGHNA and CDR2 YSLEER. The CDR3 consists of 14 residues. V was clipped by 5 bases and J by 4 bases, with 13 bases between them. The CDR3, as DNA: TGCGCCAGCAGCTCAGGGGTTATCCCAGATACGCAGTATTTT. Its translation: CASSSGVIPDTQYF.

The chain employs TRBV4-1 and TRBJ2-1; D is unresolved. The CDR3 is 14 amino acids. Trimming stripped 1 base from V and 7 bases from J, with 11 bases between. The germline V gene has CDR1 MGHRA and CDR2 YSYEKL. DNA for the CDR3: TGCGCCAGCAGCCAAGCCGGACGGAGAAATGAGCAGTTCTTC. This codes for CASSQAGRRNEQFF.

The chain combines TRBV6-5 with TRBJ2-5; perhaps D is TRBD1 or TRBD2 (5 bases each). The germline gives CDR1 MNHEY, CDR2 SVGAGI. The CDR3 has 12 amino acids. V shed 9 bases and J shed 5 bases, with 13 bases lying between them. The CDR3 bases are TGTGCCAGTGGGGCCGGGGTTGAGACCCAGTACTTC. It is translated as CASGAGVETQYF.

V is TRBV2 and J is TRBJ2-1, with 9 bases identical to TRBD1. Germline CDR1 SNHLY, CDR2 FYNNEI. With 6 bases clipped from V and 4 bases from J, the junction kept 7 bases outside the gene matches. CDR3 length: 15 amino acids. This CDR3 reads CASRYRQGGYNEQFF. Written as DNA, the CDR3 is TGTGCCAGCAGGTACCGACAGGGGGGATACAATGAGCAGTTCTTC.

The gene calls are TRBV29-1 and TRBJ2-7; 13 bases match TRBD2. The CDR3 runs to 14 residues. Germline values: CDR1 SQVTM, CDR2 ANQGSEA. V dropped 5 bases and J dropped 5; count of bases not matched to a gene: 6. The DNA for the CDR3 is TGCAGCGTTACAGGACTAGCGGGAGTAAACGAGCAGTACTTC. It translates to CSVTGLAGVNEQYF.